Listed here are 25 T cell receptor beta chains from one sample, sequenced in a study of beta chain features in type 1 diabetes. As every portion of the isolated RNA was reverse transcribed, the sequencing read expressed TCRB transcripts. Sequenced by immunoSEQ multiplex PCR; TCRdb stores in-frame clones only, minus some. The sample has some 220,000 clones; approximately 11% are singletons. Sequenced material: central memory CD4+ T cells from blood. These receptors all stem from a man aged 18 to 30 in good health.

The rearrangement links TRBV5-1 to TRBJ2-7; 11 positions match TRBD2. The germline V gene encodes CDR1 SGHRS and CDR2 YFSETQ. V lost 0 bases, J lost 5 bases, and 4 bases stayed unmatched. The CDR3 covers 15 residues. As DNA, the CDR3 is TGCGCCAGCAGCTTGGTAGCTAGCGGGAGGAACGAGCAGTACTTC. Amino acid sequence: CASSLVASGRNEQYF.

As regards this clone: It is likely a read error: a sequence one base away is far more abundant. J is TRBJ2-7 and V is TRBV7-2, with D hard to call. The CDR3 consists of 12 residues. The V and J ends lost 6 bases and 0 bases respectively, with 6 bases between them. Germline lookup yields CDR1 SGHTA and CDR2 FQGNSA. Here the CDR3 DNA reads TGTGCCAGCAGGCCCACCTCCTACGAGCAGTACTTC. The encoded protein is CASRPTSYEQYF.

This clone was observed a few times. V gene TRBV9 combines with J gene TRBJ2-1; 16 nucleotides match TRBD2. CDR1 is SGDLS and CDR2 is YYNGEE in the germline V gene. Trimming cost V 4 bases and J 9 bases; bases outside gene matches: 10. The CDR3 has 17 residues. CDR3 region: CASSKGGTSGRASEQFF. The CDR3 DNA reads as TGTGCCAGCAGCAAAGGGGGGACTAGCGGGAGGGCCAGTGAGCAGTTCTTC.

This clone appeared a few times. The rearrangement uses TRBV6-1 and TRBJ2-3; 15 positions match TRBD2. V lost 4 bases, J lost 5 bases, and 4 bases stayed unmatched. Germline lookup yields CDR1 MNHNS and CDR2 SASEGT. The CDR3 runs 16 residues. CDR3 nucleotide sequence: TGTGCCAGCAGTGGGACTAGCGGGAGGGCCGGAGATACGCAGTATTTT. Translating gives CASSGTSGRAGDTQYF.

This clone was seen ten or more times. The chain employs TRBV29-1 and TRBJ1-4; the D gene is possibly TRBD1 (5 bases). The length of the CDR3 is 12 residues. Between the trimmed V and J ends, which lost 6 bases and 6 bases, there was a span of 11 bases. The V gene's germline CDR1 is SQVTM and CDR2 ANQGSEA. CDR3 sequence: CSVRVRDEKLFF. CDR3 DNA: TGCAGCGTCAGGGTTCGAGATGAAAAACTGTTTTTT.

The J gene is TRBJ2-5, the V gene TRBV27; 10 positions agree with TRBD2. V was clipped by 5 bases and J by 1 base; unmatched bases: 4. Germline V gene data show CDR1 as MNHEY and CDR2 as SMNVEV (reference sequence). The CDR3 sequence is 15 residues long. CDR3 amino acids: CASSRSGRAQETQYF. The CDR3 DNA reads TGTGCCAGCAGTCGAAGCGGGAGGGCCCAAGAGACCCAGTACTTC.

J is TRBJ2-7 and V is TRBV4-2, with D tentatively TRBD1 (8 bases). Germline V gene lookup returns CDR1 LGHNA and CDR2 YNFKEQ. The CDR3 is 17 residues long. Trimming pared 1 base from V and 2 bases from J, leaving 18 bases between. CDR3 nucleotides: TGTGCCAGCAGCCAAGGTCTAACAGGGGGGGAGGCCTACGAGCAGTACTTC. It is translated as CASSQGLTGGEAYEQYF.

The rearrangement uses TRBV18 and TRBJ2-5; D not resolved. The CDR3 is 14 residues long. The V end was cut by 2 bases, the J end by 0 bases, with 7 bases between. Looked up from germline, CDR1 is KGHSH and CDR2 is LQKENI. The CDR3 nucleotides read TGTGCCAGCTCACCATTGCCAGACCAAGAGACCCAGTACTTC. Amino acids: CASSPLPDQETQYF.

This clone was seen more than once but under ten times. The gene calls are TRBV2 and TRBJ2-1, with D perhaps TRBD1 or TRBD2 (5 bases each). This CDR3 has 12 residues. V dropped 6 bases and J dropped 3 bases, with 6 bases sitting between them. Germline lookup yields CDR1 SNHLY and CDR2 FYNNEI. This CDR3 reads CASRGDYNEQFF. CDR3 bases: TGTGCCAGCAGGGGGGACTACAATGAGCAGTTCTTC.

This clone has ten or more counts. The chain has TRBV2 and TRBJ2-7; possible D gene TRBD1, 6 bases. Germline values: CDR1 SNHLY, CDR2 FYNNEI. The CDR3 runs to 14 residues. With 6 bases removed from V and 0 bases from J, the gap between germline ends came to 12 bases. The CDR3 region has the DNA TGTGCCAGCAGAGGGACATGGTCCTCCTACGAGCAGTACTTC. Its translation: CASRGTWSSYEQYF.

This chain connects TRBV2 to TRBJ2-7, with 9 bases aligning to TRBD1. The V segment lost 9 bases and the J segment 1 base; nucleotides outside the gene matches: 7. Germline V gene lookup returns CDR1 SNHLY and CDR2 FYNNEI. The CDR3 extends over 14 amino acids. CDR3 DNA sequence: TGTGCCAGTACCGGGACAGGGTCTTCCTACGAGCAGTACTTC. Its translation: CASTGTGSSYEQYF.

Note on this clone: Compared with germline, one end of the junction differs, possibly owing to a read error. This chain joins TRBV7-7 and TRBJ2-7; D could derive from TRBD1 or TRBD2 (6 bases each). The CDR3 spans 15 residues. CDR1 and CDR2 from the germline V gene are SSHAT and FNYEAQ (reference sequence). The CDR3 sequence: CASSPGGALTYEQYF. The DNA of the CDR3 is TGTGCTAGCAGCCCCGGGGGCGCATTAACCTACGAGCAGTACTTC.

This sequence joins TRBV20-1 and TRBJ2-1; TRBD1 matches at 7 bases. This CDR3 has 11 amino acids. In germline, CDR1 is DFQATT, CDR2 SNEGSKA (reference sequence). Trimming cost V 8 bases and J 10 bases; bases outside gene matches: 8. CDR3 in DNA: TGCAGTACCTACAGGGGAAGGGAGCAGTTCTTC. Translated: CSTYRGREQFF.

This clone was seen more than once but under ten times. The rearrangement joins TRBV28 to TRBJ2-7; weak D call: TRBD2 (5 bases). V was shortened by 6 bases and J by 6 bases, with 9 bases between the two germline ends. Germline V CDR1 and CDR2: MDHEN, SYDVKM. This CDR3 has 11 residues. The CDR3 protein is CASRGEGEQYF. CDR3 sequence (DNA): TGTGCCAGCAGGGGAGAGGGCGAGCAGTACTTC.

The sample holds a few counts of this clone. The junction departs from germline at one end; a sequencing error may be responsible. The chain links TRBV7-2 to TRBJ2-2, with TRBD1 as a possible D gene (6 bases). Germline CDR1 is SGHTA and CDR2 is FQGNSA. The CDR3 loop spans 13 amino acids. The CDR3 DNA reads TGCGCCAGCAGCCAGTACAGGGCCGGGGAGCTGTTTTTT. Translated: CASSQYRAGELFF.

The chain is built from TRBV6-5 and TRBJ2-7, with D possibly being TRBD2 (6 bases). Germline V gene data show CDR1 as MNHEY and CDR2 as SVGAGI. V lost 6 bases and J lost 0, with 12 bases in between. The CDR3 is 14 residues long. The CDR3 DNA is TGTGCCAGCAGGAGAACGGGAGACTCCTACGAGCAGTACTTC. As protein: CASRRTGDSYEQYF.

This clone was recorded a few times. CDR3 loop: CASSYSKGPYNEQFF. CDR3 nucleotide sequence: TGTGCCAGCAGTTACTCGAAAGGCCCTTACAATGAGCAGTTCTTC. The genes are TRBV6-5 and TRBJ2-1, with D unclear. Germline CDR1 MNHEY, CDR2 SVGAGI. This CDR3 region has 15 residues. Trimming shortened V by 0 bases and J by 4 bases, and 10 bases separated the two germline ends.

There are a few counts of this clone. The CDR3 DNA reads TGTGCCAGCAGCTTATTATTTAACACTGAAGCTTTCTTT. Its protein product is CASSLLFNTEAFF. This chain joins TRBV7-9 and TRBJ1-1; D is unresolved. Germline CDR1 is SEHNR and CDR2 is FQNEAQ (reference sequence). Trimming stripped 2 bases from V and 2 bases from J, with 6 bases between. The CDR3 runs to 13 residues.

This chain joins TRBV4-1 and TRBJ2-1; 9 bases are shared with TRBD2. The CDR3 runs to 17 residues. V trimming: 3 bases; J trimming: 2 bases; junction bases outside the gene matches: 8. Germline V lookup: CDR1 MGHRA, CDR2 YSYEKL. CDR3 coding DNA: TGCGCCAGCAGCCACCTGTCGACTAGCGGAGCCTACAATGAGCAGTTCTTC. Amino acids: CASSHLSTSGAYNEQFF.

The rearrangement joins TRBV5-4 to TRBJ1-6; 7 bases align to TRBD1. Germline lookup yields CDR1 SGHNT and CDR2 YYREEE (reference sequence). The ends lost 3 bases at V and 1 base at J; junction bases unmatched: 4. The CDR3 is made up of 16 amino acids. The CDR3 protein is CASSSNRGSYNSPLHF. The DNA for the CDR3 is TGTGCCAGCAGCTCCAACAGGGGATCCTATAATTCACCCCTCCACTTT.

This clone turned up a few times. The chain recombines TRBV14 with TRBJ2-3; D is uncertain. Trimming left V 1 base short and J 4 bases short, with 6 bases between. The CDR3 is 13 amino acids. The germline V gene has CDR1 SGHDN and CDR2 FVKESK. The CDR3, as DNA: TGTGCCAGCAGCCAAGGAAGGGCAGATACGCAGTATTTT. Translation: CASSQGRADTQYF. Full variable domain (outside the CDR3, taken from reference TRBV14 and TRBJ2-3): EAGVTQFPSHSVIEKGQTVTLRCDPISGHDNLYWYRRVMGKEIKFLLHFVKESKQDESGMPNNRFLAERTGGTYSTLKVQPAELEDSGVYFCASSQGRADTQYFGPGTRLTVL.

This clone was recorded a few times. This chain joins TRBV30 and TRBJ1-3; no firm D call. This CDR3 is built from 15 residues. V lost 2 bases, J lost 0 bases, and 11 bases lay in between. CDR1 and CDR2 (germline): GTSNPN, SVGIG (reference sequence). CDR3 sequence reads: CAWSSDPFSGNTIYF. The CDR3 DNA sequence: TGTGCCTGGAGTAGCGACCCCTTCTCTGGAAACACCATATATTTT.

There are many counts of this clone. The chain joins TRBV30 to TRBJ2-1, with 7 bases aligning to TRBD2. V was clipped by 4 bases and J by 6 bases; unmatched bases: 9. The CDR3 is made up of 14 amino acids. Germline loops: CDR1 GTSNPN, CDR2 SVGIG (reference sequence). CDR3 nucleotides: TGTGCCTGGAAAAAGTACACGGGGGGCAATGAGCAGTTCTTC. Amino acids: CAWKKYTGGNEQFF.

The rearrangement joins TRBV30 to TRBJ2-5, with 11 nucleotides matching TRBD2. The tail of the sequence fits TRBJ2-7 better, so the J call may be wrong. Germline V CDR1 and CDR2: GTSNPN, SVGIG (reference sequence). The CDR3 has 13 residues. CDR3 sequence reads: CAWAHGLAGEQYF. CDR3 in DNA: TGTGCCTGGGCCCATGGACTAGCGGGCGAGCAGTACTTC.

There are many counts of this clone. This chain connects TRBV5-1 to TRBJ2-1; 7 bases match TRBD1. CDR3 length: 14 amino acids. Germline V gene data show CDR1 as SGHRS and CDR2 as YFSETQ. J gave up 5 bases and V 4 bases, and 6 bases lay outside the gene matches. This CDR3 reads CASSLQGPHNEQFF. The CDR3 DNA reads as TGCGCCAGCAGCCTACAGGGGCCCCACAATGAGCAGTTCTTC. The full variable domain, with the rest looked up from reference TRBV5-1 and TRBJ2-1, is KAGVTQTPRYLIKTRGQQVTLSCSPISGHRSVSWYQQTPGQGLQFLFEYFSETQRNKGNFPGRFSGRQFSNSRSEMNVSTLELGDSALYLCASSLQGPHNEQFFGPGTRLTVL.